The 16 T cell receptor beta chains below all came from one sample that was sequenced in a study of cytomegalovirus exposure and HLA in healthy donors. Amplification used 60 Vbeta primers and 13 Jbeta primers. This table comes from immunoSEQ multiplex PCR, and its TCRdb copy is limited to in-frame clones, with some not included. The repertoire holds fewer than 200,000 clones, with about four fifths as singletons. The sample consisted of PBMCs. The receptors shown here come from a man aged 35 to 55 in good health and CMV-seropositive.

V usage is TRBV18 and J usage is TRBJ2-7; 7 nucleotides match TRBD1. V shed 1 base, J shed 3 bases, and the junction held 6 bases outside the gene matches. The CDR3 runs 15 residues. In germline, CDR1 is KGHSH, CDR2 LQKENI. The CDR3 DNA sequence: TGTGCCAGCTCACCACTTGGGGGACAGAACTACGAGCAGTACTTC. Residues: CASSPLGGQNYEQYF.

The rearrangement joins TRBV12-5 to TRBJ2-1; 8 bases fit TRBD1. Trimming cost V 0 bases and J 9 bases; bases outside gene matches: 10. The V gene's germline CDR1 is LGHNT and CDR2 FRNRAP. The CDR3 has 16 amino acids. CDR3 protein: CASGLVLGQGAAEQFF. CDR3 coding DNA: TGTGCTAGTGGTTTGGTACTTGGGCAGGGGGCGGCTGAGCAGTTCTTC.

The V gene is TRBV18, the J gene TRBJ1-1; TRBD1 might be the D (5 bases). The CDR3 runs to 16 residues. Trimming removed 3 bases at V and 3 bases at J, with 17 bases between. CDR1 KGHSH and CDR2 LQKENI come from the germline V gene. The CDR3 coding sequence is TGTGCCAGCTCACCGACGGGGGGAGGGGTGGACACTGAAGCTTTCTTT. Its translation: CASSPTGGGVDTEAFF.

J is TRBJ1-4 and V is TRBV4-2, with no clear D. V dropped 8 bases and J dropped 8 bases, with 15 bases sitting between them. The CDR3 length is 13 residues. The germline V gene has CDR1 LGHNA and CDR2 YNFKEQ. CDR3 in amino acids: CASLPNVGEKLFF. DNA for the CDR3: TGTGCCAGCCTTCCCAATGTTGGCGAAAAACTGTTTTTT.

The rearrangement joins TRBV19 to TRBJ2-7; D may be TRBD2 (5 bases). The V gene lost 5 bases and the J gene lost 4 bases, with 15 bases spanning the gap. The CDR3 loop spans 14 amino acids. The V gene's germline CDR1 is LNHDA and CDR2 SQIVND (reference sequence). The CDR3 region is CASSPRGTGYEQYF. CDR3 sequence (DNA): TGTGCCAGTAGTCCCCGCGGAACGGGGTACGAGCAGTACTTC.

The rearrangement links TRBV6-5 to TRBJ2-1; 8 nucleotides line up with TRBD2. Germline lookup yields CDR1 MNHEY and CDR2 SVGAGI. The CDR3 consists of 13 residues. Unmatched junction bases numbered 11, after V lost 6 bases and J lost 13 bases. CDR3 region: CASSRGREAHQFF. The CDR3, as DNA: TGTGCCAGCAGCCGCGGGCGGGAGGCCCACCAGTTCTTC.

The J gene is TRBJ2-2, the V gene TRBV27; D gene ambiguous. CDR3 length: 14 residues. V was clipped by 2 bases and J by 1 base, with 5 bases between them. Germline assignment: CDR1 MNHEY and CDR2 SMNVEV (reference sequence). The CDR3 DNA reads as TGTGCCAGCAGTTTACAGGTGAACACCGGGGAGCTGTTTTTT. Translating gives CASSLQVNTGELFF.

This sequence joins TRBV20-1 and TRBJ1-1; D remains unclear. Germline assignment: CDR1 DFQATT and CDR2 SNEGSKA (reference sequence). V was pared by 0 bases and J by 7 bases, with 6 bases between. The CDR3 is 11 residues long. This CDR3 reads CSARDSGEAFF. The CDR3 DNA reads TGCAGTGCTAGAGATTCGGGTGAAGCTTTCTTT.

The gene calls are TRBV6-5 and TRBJ1-4; a possible D gene is TRBD1 (6 bases). V lost 0 bases and J lost 4, with 9 bases in between. The germline V gene has CDR1 MNHEY and CDR2 SVGAGI. The CDR3 sequence is 15 residues long. The DNA of the CDR3 is TGTGCCAGCAGTTACTCAGGGGGAAATAATGAAAAACTGTTTTTT. Amino acids: CASSYSGGNNEKLFF.

The table lists this clone with a count of one. The CDR3 nucleotides are TGTGCCAGCAGTCCCCGGACACTTGATGGCTACACCTTC. Its translation is CASSPRTLDGYTF. This chain connects TRBV27 to TRBJ1-2; a possible D gene is TRBD1 (5 bases). The V end lost 5 bases, the J end lost 6 bases, and 13 bases lay between the germline ends. CDR1 MNHEY and CDR2 SMNVEV come from the germline V gene (reference sequence). This CDR3 is built from 13 residues.

The chain combines TRBV30 with TRBJ1-1; D is possibly TRBD1 (5 bases). The CDR3 is 14 amino acids. Between the trimmed V and J ends, which lost 0 bases and 5 bases, there was a span of 13 bases. CDR1 GTSNPN and CDR2 SVGIG come from the germline V gene (reference sequence). The chain's CDR3 is CAWSVPQARTEAFF. The CDR3 DNA reads as TGTGCCTGGAGTGTACCACAGGCTAGGACTGAAGCTTTCTTT.

This chain links TRBV7-9 with TRBJ2-7, with 7 nucleotides matching TRBD2. CDR3 length: 14 residues. Germline loops: CDR1 SEHNR, CDR2 FQNEAQ (reference sequence). Losses at the gene ends were 1 base for V and 6 bases for J; bases not matched to a gene: 6. The CDR3 DNA sequence: TGTGCCAGCAGCTTAGATTCTGTAGCGGGCGAGCAGTACTTC. It codes for CASSLDSVAGEQYF.

The rearrangement links TRBV5-4 to TRBJ1-6; 9 bases line up with TRBD1. J lost 9 bases, V lost 4 bases, and 8 bases had no gene match. CDR1 SGHNT and CDR2 YYREEE come from the germline V gene (reference sequence). CDR3 length: 15 residues. CDR3: CASSRSGQGRSPLHF. The CDR3 DNA reads as TGTGCCAGCAGCCGGTCGGGACAGGGACGTTCACCCCTCCACTTT.

In this sample, this clone turned up once. The chain employs TRBV6-4 and TRBJ1-1; 8 bases map to TRBD1. Germline V lookup: CDR1 MRHNA, CDR2 SNTAGT. After removal of 1 base from V and 7 bases from J, the junction contained 5 bases not matched to a gene. The CDR3 is made up of 14 amino acids. The CDR3 DNA sequence: TGTGCCAGCAGTGACTACTCAGGGGGCAGTGAAGCTTTCTTT. Its protein is CASSDYSGGSEAFF.

The chain carries TRBV5-6 and TRBJ2-3, with TRBD2 matching over 9 bases. CDR3 length: 16 residues. The germline CDR1 and CDR2 sequences are SGHDT and YYEEEE. Trimming took 2 bases from V and 3 from J; bases not matched to a gene: 7. The CDR3 loop is CASSFLRGGETDTQYF. The CDR3 nucleotides are TGTGCCAGCAGCTTTCTTCGCGGGGGGGAGACAGATACGCAGTATTTT.

This clone showed up just a few times. The J gene is TRBJ1-6, the V gene TRBV7-8; TRBD1 matches at 10 bases. V trimming: 1 base; J trimming: 5 bases; junction bases outside the gene matches: 2. Germline V gene data show CDR1 as SGHVS and CDR2 as FQNEAQ. This CDR3 is 16 amino acids long. CDR3 sequence (DNA): TGTGCCAGCAGCTTAGAGGGACAGGGGAATAATTCACCCCTCCACTTT. Translated: CASSLEGQGNNSPLHF.